This T cell receptor beta chain was sequenced for a study of T cells in Graves' hyperthyroidism and ophthalmopathy. Study background: Pretreatment peripheral blood was obtained at initial diagnosis.

General study findings and limits: Patients with ophthalmopathy were separated from those with stable hyperthyroidism by a 13 V-J model. The model forecast ophthalmopathy, anticipating it by a median around 6.5 months before onset.

Between the trimmed V and J ends, which lost 9 bases and 5 bases, there was a span of 8 bases. Germline assignment: CDR1 MDHEN and CDR2 SYDVKM. The CDR3 spans 11 residues. The authors deemed Graves' hyperthyroidism stable absent ophthalmopathy progression within 18 months. From RNA transcripts, TCR beta CDR3 regions were amplified. An initial round of RT-PCR targeting the TCR CDR3 relied on the HTBI primer set. MiXCR was run by TCRdb on the multiplex PCR reads, yielding one entry per CDR3 protein. The sample lists approximately 420,000 distinct CDR3 sequences; around 13% were seen once. Of note for this clonotype: What it recognizes is unknown.

The receptor comes from a woman aged 18-30 years with Graves' hyperthyroidism. The J gene is TRBJ2-4, the V gene TRBV28, with D tentatively TRBD1 (5 bases). Sequencing used blood. The CDR3 protein is CASTRENIQYF. The CDR3 bases are TGTGCCAGTACCAGGGAAAACATTCAGTACTTC.